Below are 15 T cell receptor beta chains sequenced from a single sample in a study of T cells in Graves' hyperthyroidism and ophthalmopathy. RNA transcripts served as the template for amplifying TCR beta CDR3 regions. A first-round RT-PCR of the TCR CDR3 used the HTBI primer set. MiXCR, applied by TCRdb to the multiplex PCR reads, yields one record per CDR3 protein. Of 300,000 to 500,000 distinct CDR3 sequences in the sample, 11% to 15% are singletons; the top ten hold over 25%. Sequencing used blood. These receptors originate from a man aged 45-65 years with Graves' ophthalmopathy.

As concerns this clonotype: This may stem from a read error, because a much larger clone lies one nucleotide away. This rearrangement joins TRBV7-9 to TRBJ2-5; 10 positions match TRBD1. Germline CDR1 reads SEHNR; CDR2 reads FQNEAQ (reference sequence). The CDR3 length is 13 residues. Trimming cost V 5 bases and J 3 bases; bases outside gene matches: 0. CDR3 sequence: CASSGTGEETQYF. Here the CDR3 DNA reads TGTGCCAGCAGCGGGACAGGGGAAGAGACCCAGTACTTC.

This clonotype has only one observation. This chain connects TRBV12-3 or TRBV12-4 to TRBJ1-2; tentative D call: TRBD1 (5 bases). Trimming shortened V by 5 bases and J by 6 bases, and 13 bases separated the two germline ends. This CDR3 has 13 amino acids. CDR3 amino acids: CASSLIRGNGYTF. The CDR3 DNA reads TGTGCCAGCAGTCTGATAAGGGGTAATGGCTACACCTTC.

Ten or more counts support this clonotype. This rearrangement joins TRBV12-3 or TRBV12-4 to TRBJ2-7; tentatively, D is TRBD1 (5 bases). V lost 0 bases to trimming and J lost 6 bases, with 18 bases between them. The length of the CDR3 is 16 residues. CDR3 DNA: TGTGCCAGCAGTTTAGCGCTTGGCAGGGCAACTATCGAGCAGTACTTC. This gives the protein CASSLALGRATIEQYF.

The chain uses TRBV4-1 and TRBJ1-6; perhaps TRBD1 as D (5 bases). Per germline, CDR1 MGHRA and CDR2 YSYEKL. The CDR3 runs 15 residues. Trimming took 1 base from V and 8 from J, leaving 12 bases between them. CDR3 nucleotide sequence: TGCGCCAGCAGCCAAGTCGGGGGTATCCATTCACCCCTCCACTTT. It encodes CASSQVGGIHSPLHF.

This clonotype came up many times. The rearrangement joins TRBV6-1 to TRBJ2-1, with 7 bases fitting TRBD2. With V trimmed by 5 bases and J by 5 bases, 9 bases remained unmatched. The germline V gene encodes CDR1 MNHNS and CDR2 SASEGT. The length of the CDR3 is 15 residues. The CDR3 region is CASSYTSVFHNEQFF. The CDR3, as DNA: TGTGCCAGCAGTTATACTAGCGTTTTCCACAATGAGCAGTTCTTC.

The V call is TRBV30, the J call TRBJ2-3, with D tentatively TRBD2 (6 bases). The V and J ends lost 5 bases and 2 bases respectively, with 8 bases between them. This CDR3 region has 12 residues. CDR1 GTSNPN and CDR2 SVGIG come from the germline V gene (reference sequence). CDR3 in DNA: TGTGCCTGGGCGGGATTCACAGATACGCAGTATTTT. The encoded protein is CAWAGFTDTQYF.

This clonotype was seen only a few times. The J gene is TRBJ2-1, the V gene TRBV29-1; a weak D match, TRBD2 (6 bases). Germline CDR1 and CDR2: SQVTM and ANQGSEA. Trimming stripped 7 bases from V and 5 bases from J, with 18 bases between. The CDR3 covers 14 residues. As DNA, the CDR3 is TGCAGCGCCCGGAGGGATCCCCCAAACAATGAGCAGTTCTTC. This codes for CSARRDPPNNEQFF.

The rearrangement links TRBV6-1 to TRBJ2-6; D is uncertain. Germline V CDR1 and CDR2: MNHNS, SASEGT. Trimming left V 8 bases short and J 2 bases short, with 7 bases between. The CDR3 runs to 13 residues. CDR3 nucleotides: TGTGCCAGCTTTCCCCCTGGGGCCAACGTCCTGACTTTC. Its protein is CASFPPGANVLTF.

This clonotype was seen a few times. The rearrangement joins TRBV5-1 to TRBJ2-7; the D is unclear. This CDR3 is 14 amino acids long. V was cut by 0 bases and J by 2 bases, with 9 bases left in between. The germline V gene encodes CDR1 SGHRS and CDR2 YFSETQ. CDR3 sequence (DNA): TGCGCCAGCAGCTTGGATCAGGCCGCCTACGAGCAGTACTTC. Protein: CASSLDQAAYEQYF.

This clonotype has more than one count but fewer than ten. CDR3 region: CSVGSTSGSSTDTQYF. DNA of the CDR3: TGCAGCGTTGGATCTACTAGCGGGAGTAGCACAGATACGCAGTATTTT. This rearrangement joins TRBV29-1 to TRBJ2-3; 11 bases align to TRBD2. The germline V gene has CDR1 SQVTM and CDR2 ANQGSEA. CDR3 length: 16 amino acids. V was clipped by 4 bases and J by 0 bases; unmatched bases: 6.

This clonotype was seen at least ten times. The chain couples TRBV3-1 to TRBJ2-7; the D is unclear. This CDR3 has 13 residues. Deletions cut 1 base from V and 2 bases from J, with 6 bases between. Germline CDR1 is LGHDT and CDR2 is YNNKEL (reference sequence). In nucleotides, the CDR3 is TGTGCCAGCAGCCAAGTTCAGACCTACGAGCAGTACTTC. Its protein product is CASSQVQTYEQYF.

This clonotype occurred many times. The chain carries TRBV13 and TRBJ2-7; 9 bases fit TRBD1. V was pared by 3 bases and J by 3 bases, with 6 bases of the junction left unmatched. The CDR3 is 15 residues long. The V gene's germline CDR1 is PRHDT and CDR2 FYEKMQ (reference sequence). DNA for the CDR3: TGTGCCAGCAGCTTTGAGGGACAGGGCAACTACGAGCAGTACTTC. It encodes CASSFEGQGNYEQYF.

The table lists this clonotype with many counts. CDR3 DNA sequence: TGCAGTGCCCAGATAACAGGGGGCGTCGGAGATACGCAGTATTTT. Its translation is CSAQITGGVGDTQYF. The chain uses TRBV20-1 and TRBJ2-3; TRBD1 matches 9 bases. This CDR3 has 15 amino acids. CDR1 is DFQATT, CDR2 SNEGSKA, per germline (reference sequence). V shed 6 bases, J shed 5 bases, and the junction held 12 bases outside the gene matches.

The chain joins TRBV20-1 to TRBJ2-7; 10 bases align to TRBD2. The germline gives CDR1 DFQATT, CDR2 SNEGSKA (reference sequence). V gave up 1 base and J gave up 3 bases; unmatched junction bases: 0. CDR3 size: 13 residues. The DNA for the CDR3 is TGCAGTGCTAGAGGACTAGCGGGCTACGAGCAGTACTTC. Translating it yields CSARGLAGYEQYF.

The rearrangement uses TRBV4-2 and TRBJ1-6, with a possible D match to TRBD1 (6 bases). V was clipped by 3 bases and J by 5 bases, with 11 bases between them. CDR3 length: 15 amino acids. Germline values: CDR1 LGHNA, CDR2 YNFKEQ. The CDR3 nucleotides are TGTGCCAGCAGCCACCGCGGACAGCATAATTCACCCCTCCACTTT. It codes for CASSHRGQHNSPLHF.